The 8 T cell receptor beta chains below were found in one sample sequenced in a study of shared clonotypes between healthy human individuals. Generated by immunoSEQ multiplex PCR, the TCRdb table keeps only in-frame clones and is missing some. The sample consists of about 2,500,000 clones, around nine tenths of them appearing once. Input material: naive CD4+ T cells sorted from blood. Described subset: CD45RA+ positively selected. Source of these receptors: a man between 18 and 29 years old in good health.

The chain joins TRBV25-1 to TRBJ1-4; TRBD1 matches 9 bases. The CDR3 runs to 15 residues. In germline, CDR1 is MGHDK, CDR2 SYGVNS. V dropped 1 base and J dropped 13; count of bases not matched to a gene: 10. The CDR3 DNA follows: TGTGCCAGCAGTGAATGGGGACAGGGCCCGGGGGGACTGTTTTTT. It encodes CASSEWGQGPGGLFF.

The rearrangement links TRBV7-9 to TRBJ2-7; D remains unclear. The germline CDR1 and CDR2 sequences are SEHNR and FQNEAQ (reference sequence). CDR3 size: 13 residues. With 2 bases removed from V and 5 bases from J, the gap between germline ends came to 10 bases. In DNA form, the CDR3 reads TGTGCCAGCAGCTTAAAAGGGTCCCACGAGCAGTACTTC. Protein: CASSLKGSHEQYF.

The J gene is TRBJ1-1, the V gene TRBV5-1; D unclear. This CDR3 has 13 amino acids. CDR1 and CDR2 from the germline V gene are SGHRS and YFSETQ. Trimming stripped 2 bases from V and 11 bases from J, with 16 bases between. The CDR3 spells CASSLSIDTEAFF. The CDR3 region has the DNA TGCGCCAGCAGCTTATCCATTGACACAGAGGCTTTCTTT.

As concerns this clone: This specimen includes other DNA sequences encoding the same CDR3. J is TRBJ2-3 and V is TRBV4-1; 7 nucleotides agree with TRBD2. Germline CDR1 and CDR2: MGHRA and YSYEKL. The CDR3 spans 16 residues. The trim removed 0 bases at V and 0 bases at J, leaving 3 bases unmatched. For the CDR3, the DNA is TGCGCCAGCAGCCAAGAGGGGACTACCAGCACAGATACGCAGTATTTT. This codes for CASSQEGTTSTDTQYF.

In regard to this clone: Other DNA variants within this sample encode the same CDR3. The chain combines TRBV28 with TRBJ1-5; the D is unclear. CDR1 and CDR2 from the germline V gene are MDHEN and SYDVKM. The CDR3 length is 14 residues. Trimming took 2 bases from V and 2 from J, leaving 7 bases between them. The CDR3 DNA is TGTGCCAGCAGTTTAGGGTCAGGCAATCAGCCCCAGCATTTT. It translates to CASSLGSGNQPQHF.

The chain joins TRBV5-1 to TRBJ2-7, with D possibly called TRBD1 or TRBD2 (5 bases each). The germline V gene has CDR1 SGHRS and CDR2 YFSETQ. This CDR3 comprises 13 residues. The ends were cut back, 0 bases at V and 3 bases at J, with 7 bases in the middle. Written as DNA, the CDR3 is TGCGCCAGCAGCTTGGGGGGGTTCTACGAGCAGTACTTC. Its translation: CASSLGGFYEQYF.

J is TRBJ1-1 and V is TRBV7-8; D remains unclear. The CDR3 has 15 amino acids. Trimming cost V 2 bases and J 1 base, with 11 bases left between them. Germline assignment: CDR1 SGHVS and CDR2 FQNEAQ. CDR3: CASSLSADKNTEAFF. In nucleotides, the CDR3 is TGTGCCAGCAGCTTATCAGCGGATAAGAACACTGAAGCTTTCTTT. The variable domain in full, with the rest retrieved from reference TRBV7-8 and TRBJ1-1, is GAGVSQSPRYKVAKRGQDVALRCDPISGHVSLFWYQQALGQGPEFLTYFQNEAQLDKSGLPSDRFFAERPEGSVSTLKIQRTQQEDSAVYLCASSLSADKNTEAFFGQGTRLTVV.

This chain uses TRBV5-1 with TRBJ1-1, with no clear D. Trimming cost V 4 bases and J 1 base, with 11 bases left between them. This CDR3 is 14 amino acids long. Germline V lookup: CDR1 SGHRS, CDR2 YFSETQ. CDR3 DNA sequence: TGCGCCAGCAGCCCGACCCCAGGGAACACTGAAGCTTTCTTT. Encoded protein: CASSPTPGNTEAFF.